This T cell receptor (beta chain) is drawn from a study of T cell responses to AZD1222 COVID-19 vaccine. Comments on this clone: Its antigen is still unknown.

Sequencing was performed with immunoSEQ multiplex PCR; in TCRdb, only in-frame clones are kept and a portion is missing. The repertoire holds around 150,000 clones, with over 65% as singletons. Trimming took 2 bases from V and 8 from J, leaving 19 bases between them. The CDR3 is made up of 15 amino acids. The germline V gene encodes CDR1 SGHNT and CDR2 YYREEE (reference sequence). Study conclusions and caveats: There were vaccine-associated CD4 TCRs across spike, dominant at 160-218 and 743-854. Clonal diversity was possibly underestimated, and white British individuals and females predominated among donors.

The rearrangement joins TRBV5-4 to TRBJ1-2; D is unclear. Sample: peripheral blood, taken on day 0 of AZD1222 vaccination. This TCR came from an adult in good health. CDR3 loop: CASSFGLGLAVGYTF. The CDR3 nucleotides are TGTGCCAGCAGCTTTGGTCTCGGGCTCGCGGTCGGCTACACCTTC.